This T cell receptor beta chain was documented in a study of post-analysis software for immune sequencing data. The library was made from cDNA and included unique molecular identifiers. Yield was roughly 500,000 cDNA molecules from 1 to 10 million T cells. From the PCR reads, TCRdb called clonotypes with MiXCR, one entry per CDR3 protein. The table lists approximately 180,000 distinct CDR3 sequences, over 25% of them singletons. General study points: Normalized Chao1 diversity in multiple sclerosis patients fell significantly below that of controls.

Only a few counts were recorded for this clonotype. Antigen specificity is unknown. A read error may explain this, as a much larger clone is one base away. The sequenced sample was blood. This TCR derives from a girl aged 5-17 years with multiple sclerosis.

The CDR3 bases are TGTGCCAGCAGCTTGGACAATCCCCTAAATTCACCCCCCCACTTT. Its protein product is CASSLDNPLNSPPHF. This chain links TRBV7-9 with TRBJ1-6; D might be TRBD1 (5 bases). The CDR3 length is 15 residues. Germline CDR1 is SEHNR and CDR2 is FQNEAQ (reference sequence).